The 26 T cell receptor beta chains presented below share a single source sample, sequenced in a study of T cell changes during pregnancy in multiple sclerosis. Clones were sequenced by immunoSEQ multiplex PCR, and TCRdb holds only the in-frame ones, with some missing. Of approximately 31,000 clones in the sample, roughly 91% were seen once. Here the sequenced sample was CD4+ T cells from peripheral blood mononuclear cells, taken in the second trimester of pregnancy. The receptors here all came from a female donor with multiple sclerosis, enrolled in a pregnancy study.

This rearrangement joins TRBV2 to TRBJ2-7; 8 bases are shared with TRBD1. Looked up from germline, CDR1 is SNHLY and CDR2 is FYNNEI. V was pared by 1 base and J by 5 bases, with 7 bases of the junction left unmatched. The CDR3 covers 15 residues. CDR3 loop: CASSEGQGALHEQYF. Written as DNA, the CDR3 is TGTGCCAGCAGTGAAGGGCAGGGGGCACTGCACGAGCAGTACTTC. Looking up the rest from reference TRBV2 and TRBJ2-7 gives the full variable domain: EPEVTQTPSHQVTQMGQEVILRCVPISNHLYFYWYRQILGQKVEFLVSFYNNEISEKSEIFDDQFSVERPDGSNFTLKIRSTKLEDSAMYFCASSEGQGALHEQYFGPGTRLTVT.

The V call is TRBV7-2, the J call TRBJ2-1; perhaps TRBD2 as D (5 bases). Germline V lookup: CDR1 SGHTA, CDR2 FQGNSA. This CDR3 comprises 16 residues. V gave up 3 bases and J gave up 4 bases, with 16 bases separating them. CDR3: CASSLSSGVVYNEQFF. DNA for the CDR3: TGTGCCAGCAGCTTGTCAAGCGGAGTCGTTTACAATGAGCAGTTCTTC.

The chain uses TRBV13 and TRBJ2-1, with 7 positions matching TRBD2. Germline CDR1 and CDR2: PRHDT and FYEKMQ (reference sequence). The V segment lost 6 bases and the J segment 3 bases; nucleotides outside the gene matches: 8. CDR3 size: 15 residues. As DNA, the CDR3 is TGTGCCAGCAGTTCCGGCGGGGGTAACTACAATGAGCAGTTCTTC. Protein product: CASSSGGGNYNEQFF.

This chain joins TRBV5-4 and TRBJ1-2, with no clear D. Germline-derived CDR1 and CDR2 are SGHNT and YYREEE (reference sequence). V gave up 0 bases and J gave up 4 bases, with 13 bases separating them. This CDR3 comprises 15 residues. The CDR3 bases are TGTGCCAGCAGCTTGGCCCAACGGGAAACCTATGGCTACACCTTC. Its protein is CASSLAQRETYGYTF.

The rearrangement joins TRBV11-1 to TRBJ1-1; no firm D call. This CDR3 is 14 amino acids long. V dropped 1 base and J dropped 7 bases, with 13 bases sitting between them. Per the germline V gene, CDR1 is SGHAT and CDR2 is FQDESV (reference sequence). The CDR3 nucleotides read TGTGCCAGCAGCTTAGTCGCAGCGAACGGTGAAGCTTTCTTT. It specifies CASSLVAANGEAFF.

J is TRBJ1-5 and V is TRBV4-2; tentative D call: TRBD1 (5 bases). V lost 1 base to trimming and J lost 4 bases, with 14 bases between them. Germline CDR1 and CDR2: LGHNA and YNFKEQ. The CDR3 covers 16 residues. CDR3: CASSQGQGLRNQPQHF. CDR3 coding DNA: TGTGCCAGCAGCCAAGGCCAGGGTTTGAGGAATCAGCCCCAGCATTTT.

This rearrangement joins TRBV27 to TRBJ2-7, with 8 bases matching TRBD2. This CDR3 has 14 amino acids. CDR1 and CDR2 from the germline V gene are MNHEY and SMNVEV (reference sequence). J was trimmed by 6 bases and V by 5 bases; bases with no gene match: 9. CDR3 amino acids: CASSTGLVRSEQYF. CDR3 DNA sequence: TGTGCCAGCAGTACGGGACTAGTTCGGTCCGAGCAGTACTTC.

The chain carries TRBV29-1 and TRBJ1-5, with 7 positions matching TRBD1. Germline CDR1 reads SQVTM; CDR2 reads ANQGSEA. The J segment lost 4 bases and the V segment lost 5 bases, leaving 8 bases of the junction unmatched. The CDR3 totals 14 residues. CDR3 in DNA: TGCAGCGTTCCGACAGGGAAGGCAAATCAGCCCCAGCATTTT. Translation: CSVPTGKANQPQHF.

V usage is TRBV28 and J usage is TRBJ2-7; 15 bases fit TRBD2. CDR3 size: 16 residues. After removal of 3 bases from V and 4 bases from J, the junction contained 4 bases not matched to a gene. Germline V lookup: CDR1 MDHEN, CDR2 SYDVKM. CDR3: CASSFGTSGRIYEQYF. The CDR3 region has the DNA TGTGCCAGCAGTTTTGGGACTAGCGGGAGGATATACGAGCAGTACTTC.

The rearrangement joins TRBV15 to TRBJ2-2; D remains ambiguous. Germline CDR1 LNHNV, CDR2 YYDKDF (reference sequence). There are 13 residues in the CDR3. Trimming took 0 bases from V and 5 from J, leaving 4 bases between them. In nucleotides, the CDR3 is TGTGCCACCAGCAGAGATTCTACCGGGGAGCTGTTTTTT. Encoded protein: CATSRDSTGELFF.

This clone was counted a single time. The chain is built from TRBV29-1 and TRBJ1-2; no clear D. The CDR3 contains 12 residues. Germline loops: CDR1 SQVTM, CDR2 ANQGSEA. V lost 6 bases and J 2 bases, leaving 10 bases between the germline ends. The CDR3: CSVADRNYGYTF. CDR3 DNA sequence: TGCAGCGTGGCGGATCGGAACTATGGCTACACCTTC.

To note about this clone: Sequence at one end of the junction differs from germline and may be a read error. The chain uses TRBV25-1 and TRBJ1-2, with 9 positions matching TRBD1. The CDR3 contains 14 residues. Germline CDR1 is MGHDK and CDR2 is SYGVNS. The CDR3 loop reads CASSVGQGNSGYTF. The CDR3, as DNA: TGTGCCAGCAGTGTCGGACAGGGGAACTCTGGCTACACCTTC.

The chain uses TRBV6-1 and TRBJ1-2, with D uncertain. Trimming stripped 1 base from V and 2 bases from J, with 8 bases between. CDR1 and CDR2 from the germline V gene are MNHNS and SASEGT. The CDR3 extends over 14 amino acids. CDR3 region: CASSEGYGNYGYTF. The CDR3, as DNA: TGTGCCAGCAGTGAAGGGTACGGGAACTATGGCTACACCTTC.

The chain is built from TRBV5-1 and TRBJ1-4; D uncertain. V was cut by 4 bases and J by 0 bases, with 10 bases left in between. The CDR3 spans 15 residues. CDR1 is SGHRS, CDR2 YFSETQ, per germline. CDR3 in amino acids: CASSLTVATNEKLFF. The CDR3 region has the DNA TGCGCCAGCAGCCTTACGGTGGCAACTAATGAAAAACTGTTTTTT.

CDR3 bases: TGTGCCAGCAGCTTACAGGGTTGGAGCGGGGAGCTGTTTTTT. Protein product: CASSLQGWSGELFF. The chain links TRBV11-3 to TRBJ2-2, with D possibly being TRBD1 (5 bases). This CDR3 comprises 14 residues. V lost 2 bases, J lost 7 bases, and 11 bases lay in between. Germline values: CDR1 SGHNT, CDR2 YENEEA.

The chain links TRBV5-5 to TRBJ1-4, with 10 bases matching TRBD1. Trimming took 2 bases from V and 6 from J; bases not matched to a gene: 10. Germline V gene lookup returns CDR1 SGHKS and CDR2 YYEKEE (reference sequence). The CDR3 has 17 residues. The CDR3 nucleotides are TGTGCCAGCAGCTTTGGGGACAGGGGACTACAGGATGAAAAACTGTTTTTT. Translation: CASSFGDRGLQDEKLFF.

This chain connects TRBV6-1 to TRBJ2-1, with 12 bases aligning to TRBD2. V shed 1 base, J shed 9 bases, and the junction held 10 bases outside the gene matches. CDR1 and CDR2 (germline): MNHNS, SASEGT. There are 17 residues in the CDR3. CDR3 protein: CASSEVASGRALAEQFF. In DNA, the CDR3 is TGTGCCAGCAGTGAAGTGGCTAGCGGGAGGGCCTTGGCTGAGCAGTTCTTC.

The CDR3 region has the DNA TGTGCCAGCAGCGCGATAGTGGTGTCTTCCTACAATGAGCAGTTCTTC. Protein sequence: CASSAIVVSSYNEQFF. The chain couples TRBV7-8 to TRBJ2-1; D is uncertain. The CDR3 is 16 residues long. Germline-derived CDR1 and CDR2 are SGHVS and FQNEAQ. Trimming took off 5 bases at V and 1 base at J, with 15 bases between the two ends.

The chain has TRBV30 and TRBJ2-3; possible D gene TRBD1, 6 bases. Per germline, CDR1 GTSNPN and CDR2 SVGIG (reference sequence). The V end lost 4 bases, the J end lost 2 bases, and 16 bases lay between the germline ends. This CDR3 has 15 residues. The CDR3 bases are TGTGCCTGGAAAATTAGGGGGTCCTACACAGATACGCAGTATTTT. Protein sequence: CAWKIRGSYTDTQYF.

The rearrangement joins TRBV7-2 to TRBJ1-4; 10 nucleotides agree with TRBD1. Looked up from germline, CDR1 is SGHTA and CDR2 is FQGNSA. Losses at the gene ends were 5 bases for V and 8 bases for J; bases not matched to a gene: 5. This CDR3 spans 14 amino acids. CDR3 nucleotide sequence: TGTGCCAGCAGCAGGGACAGGGGAGAAGAAAAACTGTTTTTT. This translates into CASSRDRGEEKLFF.

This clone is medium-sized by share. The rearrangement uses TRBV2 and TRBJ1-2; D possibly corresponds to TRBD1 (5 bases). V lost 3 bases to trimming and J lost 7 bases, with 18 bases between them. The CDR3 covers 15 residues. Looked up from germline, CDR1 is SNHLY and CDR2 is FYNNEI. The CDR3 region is CASSDLSGFRGGYTF. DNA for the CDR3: TGTGCCAGCAGTGATCTATCAGGGTTTCGCGGTGGCTACACCTTC.

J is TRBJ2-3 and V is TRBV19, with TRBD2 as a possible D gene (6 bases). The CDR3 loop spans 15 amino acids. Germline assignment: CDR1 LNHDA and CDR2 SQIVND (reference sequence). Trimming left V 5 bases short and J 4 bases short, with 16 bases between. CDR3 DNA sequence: TGTGCCAGTAGTTCGCCGGGCGGGGTGGCAGATACGCAGTATTTT. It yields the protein CASSSPGGVADTQYF.

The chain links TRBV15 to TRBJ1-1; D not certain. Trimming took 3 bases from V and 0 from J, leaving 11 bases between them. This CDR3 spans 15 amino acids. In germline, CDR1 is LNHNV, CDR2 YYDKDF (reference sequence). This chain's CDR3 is CATSRGDHMNTEAFF. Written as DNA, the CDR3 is TGTGCCACCAGCAGGGGAGATCACATGAACACTGAAGCTTTCTTT.

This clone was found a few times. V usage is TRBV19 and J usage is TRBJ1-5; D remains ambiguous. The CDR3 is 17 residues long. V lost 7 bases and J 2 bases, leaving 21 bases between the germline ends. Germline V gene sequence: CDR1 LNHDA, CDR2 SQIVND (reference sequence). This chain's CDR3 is CASTREGSLSGNQPQHF. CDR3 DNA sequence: TGTGCCAGTACCCGAGAGGGATCTTTATCGGGCAATCAGCCCCAGCATTTT.

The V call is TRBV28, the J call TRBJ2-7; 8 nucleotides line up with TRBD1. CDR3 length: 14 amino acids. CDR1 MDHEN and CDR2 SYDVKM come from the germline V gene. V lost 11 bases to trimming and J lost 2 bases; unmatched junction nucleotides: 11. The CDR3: CAVTGTGTTYEQYF. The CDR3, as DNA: TGTGCCGTTACCGGGACAGGTACTACCTACGAGCAGTACTTC.

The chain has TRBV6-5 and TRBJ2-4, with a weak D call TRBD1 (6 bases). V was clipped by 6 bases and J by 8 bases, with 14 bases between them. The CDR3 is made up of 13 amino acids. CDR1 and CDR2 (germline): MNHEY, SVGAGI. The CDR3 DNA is TGTGCCAGCAGCCGGAACCCAGGGGACATTCAGTACTTC. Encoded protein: CASSRNPGDIQYF.